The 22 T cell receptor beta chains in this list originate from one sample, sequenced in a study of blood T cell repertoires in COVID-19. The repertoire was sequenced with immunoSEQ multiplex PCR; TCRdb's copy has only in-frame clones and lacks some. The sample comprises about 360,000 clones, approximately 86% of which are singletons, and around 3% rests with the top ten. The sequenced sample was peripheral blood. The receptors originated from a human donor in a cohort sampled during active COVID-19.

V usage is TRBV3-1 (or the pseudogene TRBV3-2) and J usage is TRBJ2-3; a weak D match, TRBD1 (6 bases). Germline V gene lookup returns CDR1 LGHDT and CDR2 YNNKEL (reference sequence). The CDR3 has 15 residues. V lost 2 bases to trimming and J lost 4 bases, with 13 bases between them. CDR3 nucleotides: TGTGCCAGCAGCCAATTATCGACAGGCCCAGATACGCAGTATTTT. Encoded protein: CASSQLSTGPDTQYF.

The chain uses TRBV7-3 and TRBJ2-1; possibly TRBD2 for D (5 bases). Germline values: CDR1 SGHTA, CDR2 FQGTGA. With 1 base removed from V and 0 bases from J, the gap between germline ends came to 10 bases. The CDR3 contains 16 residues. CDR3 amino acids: CASSLKTGSSYNEQFF. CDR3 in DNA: TGTGCCAGCAGCTTAAAAACGGGAAGCTCCTACAATGAGCAGTTCTTC.

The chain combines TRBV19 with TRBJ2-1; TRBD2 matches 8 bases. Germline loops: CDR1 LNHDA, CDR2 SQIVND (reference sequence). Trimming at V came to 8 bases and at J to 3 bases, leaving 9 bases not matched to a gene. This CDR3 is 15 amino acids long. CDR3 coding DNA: TGTGCCAGTTCTTACGGGACTAGGGGCTACAATGAGCAGTTCTTC. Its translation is CASSYGTRGYNEQFF.

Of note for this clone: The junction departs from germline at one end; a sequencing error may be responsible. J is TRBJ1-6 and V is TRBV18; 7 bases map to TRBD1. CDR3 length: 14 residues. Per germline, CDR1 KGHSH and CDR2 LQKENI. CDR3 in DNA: TGTGCCAGCTCACCGGGGACAGCTAATTCACCCTTCCACTTT. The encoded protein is CASSPGTANSPFHF. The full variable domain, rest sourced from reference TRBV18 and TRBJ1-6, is NAGVMQNPRHLVRRRGQEARLRCSPMKGHSHVYWYRQLPEEGLKFMVYLQKENIIDESGMPKERFSAEFPKEGPSILRIQQVVRGDSAAYFCASSPGTANSPFHFGNGTRLTVT.

In DNA form, the CDR3 reads TGTGCCAGCAGCAGAGAGGGGGGGGAAACTGAAGCTTTCTTT. Translating gives CASSREGGETEAFF. V and J are TRBV9 and TRBJ1-1; TRBD1 is a possible D gene (6 bases). V lost 4 bases and J lost 5, with 15 bases in between. This CDR3 is built from 14 residues. The germline gives CDR1 SGDLS, CDR2 YYNGEE.

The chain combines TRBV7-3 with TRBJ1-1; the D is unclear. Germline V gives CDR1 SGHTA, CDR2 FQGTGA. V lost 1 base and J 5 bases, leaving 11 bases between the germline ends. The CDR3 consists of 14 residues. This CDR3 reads CASSLSAGRTEAFF. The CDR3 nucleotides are TGTGCCAGCAGCTTAAGTGCGGGGAGAACTGAAGCTTTCTTT.

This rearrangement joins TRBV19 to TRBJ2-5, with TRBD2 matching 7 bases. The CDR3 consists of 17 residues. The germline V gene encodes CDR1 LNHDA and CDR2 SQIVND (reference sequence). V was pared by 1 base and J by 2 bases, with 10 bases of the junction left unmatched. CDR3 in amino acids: CASSIVIGASGQETQYF. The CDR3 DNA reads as TGTGCCAGTAGTATAGTTATCGGGGCTAGCGGACAAGAGACCCAGTACTTC.

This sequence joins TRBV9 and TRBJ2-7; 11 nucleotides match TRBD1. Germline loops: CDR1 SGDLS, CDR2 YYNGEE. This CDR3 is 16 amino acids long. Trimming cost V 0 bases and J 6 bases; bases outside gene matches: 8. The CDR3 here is CASSVAVEGQGAEQYF. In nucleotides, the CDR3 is TGTGCCAGCAGCGTAGCGGTGGAAGGACAGGGGGCCGAGCAGTACTTC.

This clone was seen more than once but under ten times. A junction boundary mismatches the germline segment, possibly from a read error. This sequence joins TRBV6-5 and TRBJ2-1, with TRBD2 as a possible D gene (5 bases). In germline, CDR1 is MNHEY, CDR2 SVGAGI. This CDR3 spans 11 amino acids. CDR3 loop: CASSLDSIRVF. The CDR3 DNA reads TGTGCCAGCAGTCTGGACTCAATACGGGTCTTC.

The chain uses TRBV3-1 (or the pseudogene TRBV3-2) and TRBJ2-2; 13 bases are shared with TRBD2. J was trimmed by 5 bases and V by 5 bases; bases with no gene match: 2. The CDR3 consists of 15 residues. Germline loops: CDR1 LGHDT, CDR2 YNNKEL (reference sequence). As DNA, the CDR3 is TGTGCCAGCAGCGGACTAGCGGGAGTTACCGGGGAGCTGTTTTTT. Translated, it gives CASSGLAGVTGELFF.

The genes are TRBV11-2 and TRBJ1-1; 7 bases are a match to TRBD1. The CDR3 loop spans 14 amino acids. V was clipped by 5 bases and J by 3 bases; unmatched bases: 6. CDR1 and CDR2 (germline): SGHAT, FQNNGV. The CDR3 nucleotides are TGTGCCAGCAGCGCCACAGGGGCTCACACTGAAGCTTTCTTT. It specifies CASSATGAHTEAFF.

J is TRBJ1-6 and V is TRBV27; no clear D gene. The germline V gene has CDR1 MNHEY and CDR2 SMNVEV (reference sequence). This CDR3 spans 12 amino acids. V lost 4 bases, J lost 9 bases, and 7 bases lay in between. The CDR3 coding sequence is TGTGCCAGCAGTTCCCCTCCTTCACCCCTCCACTTT. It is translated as CASSSPPSPLHF.

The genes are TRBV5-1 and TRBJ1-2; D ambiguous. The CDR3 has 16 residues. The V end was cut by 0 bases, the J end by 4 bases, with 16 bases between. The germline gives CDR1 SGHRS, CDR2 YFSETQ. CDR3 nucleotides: TGCGCCAGCAGCTTGGCCGTTGGGGAGCGCGTCTATGGCTACACCTTC. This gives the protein CASSLAVGERVYGYTF.

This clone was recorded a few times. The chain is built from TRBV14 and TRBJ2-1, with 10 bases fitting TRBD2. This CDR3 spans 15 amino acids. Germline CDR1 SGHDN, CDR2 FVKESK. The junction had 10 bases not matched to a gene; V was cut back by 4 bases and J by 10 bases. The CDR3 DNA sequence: TGTGCCAGCAGCCTGGGAGGAAGCGGGGGGGGCGAGCAGTTCTTC. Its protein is CASSLGGSGGGEQFF.

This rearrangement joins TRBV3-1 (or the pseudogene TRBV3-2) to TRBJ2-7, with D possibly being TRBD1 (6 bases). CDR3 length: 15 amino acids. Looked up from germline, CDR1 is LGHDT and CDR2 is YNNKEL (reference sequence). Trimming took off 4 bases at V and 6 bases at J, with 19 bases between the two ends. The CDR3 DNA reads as TGTGCCAGCAGCCGGAAGACTGGACAGAGCGGCGAGCAGTACTTC. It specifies CASSRKTGQSGEQYF.

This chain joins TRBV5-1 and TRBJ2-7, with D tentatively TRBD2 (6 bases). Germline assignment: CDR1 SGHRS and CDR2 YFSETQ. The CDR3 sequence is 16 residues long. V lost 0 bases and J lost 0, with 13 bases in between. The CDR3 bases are TGCGCCAGCAGCTTGGTGGTCATGGGACTCTCCTACGAGCAGTACTTC. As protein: CASSLVVMGLSYEQYF. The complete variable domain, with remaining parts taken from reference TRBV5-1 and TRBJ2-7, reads KAGVTQTPRYLIKTRGQQVTLSCSPISGHRSVSWYQQTPGQGLQFLFEYFSETQRNKGNFPGRFSGRQFSNSRSEMNVSTLELGDSALYLCASSLVVMGLSYEQYFGPGTRLTVT.

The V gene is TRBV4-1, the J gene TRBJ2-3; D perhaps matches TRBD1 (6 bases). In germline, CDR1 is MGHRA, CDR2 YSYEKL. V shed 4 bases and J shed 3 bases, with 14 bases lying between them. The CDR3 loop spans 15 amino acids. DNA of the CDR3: TGCGCCAGCAGCCGGACTTGGACAGCGACAGATACGCAGTATTTT. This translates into CASSRTWTATDTQYF.

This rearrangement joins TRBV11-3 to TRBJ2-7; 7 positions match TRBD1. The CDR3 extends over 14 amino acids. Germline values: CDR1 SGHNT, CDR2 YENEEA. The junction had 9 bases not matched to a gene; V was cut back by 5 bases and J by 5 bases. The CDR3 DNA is TGTGCCAGCAGCAACGGACAGGCTAGTGACGAGCAGTACTTC. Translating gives CASSNGQASDEQYF.

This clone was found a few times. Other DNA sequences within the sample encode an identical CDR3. Here the CDR3 reads CASSQAGTQNIQYF. The CDR3 DNA reads as TGTGCCAGCAGCCAAGCGGGAACTCAAAACATTCAGTACTTC. V usage is TRBV14 and J usage is TRBJ2-4, with a tentative D call TRBD2 (5 bases). CDR1 and CDR2 (germline): SGHDN, FVKESK. This CDR3 is built from 14 residues. Trimming took 1 base from V and 5 from J, leaving 9 bases between them.

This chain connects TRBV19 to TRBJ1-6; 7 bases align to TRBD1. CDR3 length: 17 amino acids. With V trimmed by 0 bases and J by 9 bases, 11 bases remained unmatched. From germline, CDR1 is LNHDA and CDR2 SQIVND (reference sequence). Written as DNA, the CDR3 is TGTGCCAGTAGTATAGATCGTCGGCAGGGGGTGGGTTCACCCCTCCACTTT. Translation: CASSIDRRQGVGSPLHF.

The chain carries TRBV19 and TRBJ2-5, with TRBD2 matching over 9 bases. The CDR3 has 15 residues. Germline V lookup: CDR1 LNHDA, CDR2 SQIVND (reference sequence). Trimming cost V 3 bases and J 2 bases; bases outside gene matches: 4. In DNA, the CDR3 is TGTGCCAGTAGTATGCAAGCGGGAGGACAAGAGACCCAGTACTTC. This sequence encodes CASSMQAGGQETQYF.

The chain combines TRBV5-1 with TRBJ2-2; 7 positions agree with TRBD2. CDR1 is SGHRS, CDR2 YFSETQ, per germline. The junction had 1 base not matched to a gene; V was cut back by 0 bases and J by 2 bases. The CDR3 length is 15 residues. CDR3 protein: CASSLGAGNTGELFF. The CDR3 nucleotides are TGCGCCAGCAGCTTGGGAGCGGGAAACACCGGGGAGCTGTTTTTT.